Below, one T cell receptor (beta chain) is given with its context. Its matching antigen is unknown. This sample is drawn from a study of monozygotic twins with inflammatory bowel disease. Study results and caveats: Patient repertoires may carry noise from differing immunosuppressive treatments. Patients with IBD had less TCRbeta diversity (inverse Simpson) than their healthy co-twins. It was not supported that a single strong signal or clonotype was associated with IBD.

Template switching appended UMIs that held a 6-nucleotide sample barcode. TCRdb reprocessed the 5' RACE reads and keeps a single row for each CDR3 protein, giving no DNA. This table lists 300,000 to 400,000 distinct CDR3 sequences. The CDR3 contains 17 residues. Germline lookup yields CDR1 SGHRS and CDR2 YFSETQ. The source of this sequence is a human donor with ulcerative colitis or Crohn's disease, or a healthy co-twin of an affected twin (not recorded which). The sample was blood. The V and J genes are TRBV5-1 and TRBJ2-1; TCRdb designates TRBD1, a call that cannot be tested without DNA. The CDR3 reads CASSLADRGSSYNEQFF.